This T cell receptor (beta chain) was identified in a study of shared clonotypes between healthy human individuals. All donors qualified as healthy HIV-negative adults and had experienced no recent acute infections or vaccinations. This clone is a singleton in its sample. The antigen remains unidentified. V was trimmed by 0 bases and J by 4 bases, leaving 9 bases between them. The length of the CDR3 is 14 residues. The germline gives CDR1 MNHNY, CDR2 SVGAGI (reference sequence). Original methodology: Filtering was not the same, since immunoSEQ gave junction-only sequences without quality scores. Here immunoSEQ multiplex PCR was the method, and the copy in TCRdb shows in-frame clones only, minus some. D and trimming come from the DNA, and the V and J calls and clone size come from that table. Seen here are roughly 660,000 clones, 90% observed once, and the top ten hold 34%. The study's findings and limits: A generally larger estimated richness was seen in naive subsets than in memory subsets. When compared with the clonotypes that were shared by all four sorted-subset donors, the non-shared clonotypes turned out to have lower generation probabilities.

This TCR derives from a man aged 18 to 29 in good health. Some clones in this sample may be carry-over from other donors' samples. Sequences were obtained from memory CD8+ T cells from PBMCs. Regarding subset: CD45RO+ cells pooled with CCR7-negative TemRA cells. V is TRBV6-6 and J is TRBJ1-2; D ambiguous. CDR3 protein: CASSYSTIAYGYTF. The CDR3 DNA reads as TGTGCCAGCAGTTACTCGACTATTGCCTATGGCTACACCTTC.